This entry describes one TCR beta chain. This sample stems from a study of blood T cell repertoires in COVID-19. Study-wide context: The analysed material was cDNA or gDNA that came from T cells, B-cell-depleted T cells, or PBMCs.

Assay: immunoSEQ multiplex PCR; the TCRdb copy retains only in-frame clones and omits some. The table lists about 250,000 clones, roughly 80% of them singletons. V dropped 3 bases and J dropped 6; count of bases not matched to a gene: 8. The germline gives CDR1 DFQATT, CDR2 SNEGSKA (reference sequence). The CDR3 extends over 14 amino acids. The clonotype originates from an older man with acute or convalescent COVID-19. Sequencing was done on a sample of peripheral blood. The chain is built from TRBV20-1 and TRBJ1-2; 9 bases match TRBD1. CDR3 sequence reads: CSASHLRDRDGYTF. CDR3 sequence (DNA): TGCAGTGCTAGTCACCTCCGGGACAGGGATGGCTACACCTTC.